This T cell receptor (beta chain) was recorded in a study of Graves' ophthalmopathy and Graves' hyperthyroidism. Amplified TCR beta CDR3 regions were obtained using RNA transcripts as template. Following a first-round RT-PCR that used HTBI primers, a second-round multiplex PCR was carried out. A single record per CDR3 protein comes from TCRdb applying MiXCR to the multiplex PCR reads. The data hold under 350,000 distinct CDR3 sequences, with 17% observed a single time. This clonotype was seen at least ten times. From germline, CDR1 is MNHEY and CDR2 SVGAGI. This CDR3 contains 17 residues. V trimming: 0 bases; J trimming: 5 bases; junction bases outside the gene matches: 12.

The chain couples TRBV6-5 to TRBJ1-1, with 7 bases lining up with TRBD1. Sequencing used peripheral blood. This TCR came from an adult man with Graves' ophthalmopathy. CDR3 protein: CASSYSWDSPRGTEAFF. DNA of the CDR3: TGTGCCAGCAGTTACTCGTGGGACAGCCCTAGAGGGACTGAAGCTTTCTTT.